These T cell receptor beta chains were read from a single sample in a study of cytomegalovirus exposure and HLA in healthy donors. Clones were read by immunoSEQ multiplex PCR, and TCRdb kept only the in-frame ones, dropping some. The sample shows around 99,000 clones, roughly 79% of them seen only once. Specimen: PBMCs. The receptors were sampled from a woman aged 45-65 years in good health and CMV-seropositive. The CDR3 runs from the conserved cysteine through the conserved F or W. A D gene is named only where the DNA matches it firmly. Rows may omit the clone size; those that give it use once, few, many or a size class.

-	14	TRBD1	TRBV18	TRBJ1-4	CASSQNRGHEKLFF	TGTGCCAGCTCACAGAACAGGGGGCATGAAAAACTGTTTTTT
once	14	-	TRBV7-9	TRBJ1-1	CASSSRGMNTEAFF	TGTGCCAGCAGCTCAAGGGGAATGAACACTGAAGCTTTCTTT
-	14	-	TRBV19	TRBJ2-7	CATSGRQGSYEQYF	TGTGCCACCAGCGGGAGACAGGGCTCCTACGAGCAGTACTTC
-	11	-	TRBV5-1	TRBJ2-7	CASSSSGEQYF	TGCGCCAGCAGCTCCTCCGGCGAGCAGTACTTC
-	14	-	TRBV5-6	TRBJ2-1	CASSFFGNNNEQFF	TGTGCCAGCAGCTTTTTTGGCAACAACAATGAGCAGTTCTTC
-	14	TRBD1	TRBV7-2	TRBJ1-1	CASSLKGGHTEAFF	TGTGCCAGCAGCTTGAAAGGGGGCCACACTGAAGCTTTCTTT
-	14	TRBD1	TRBV4-1	TRBJ2-5	CASSQTGGQETQYF	TGCGCCAGCAGCCAAACAGGGGGGCAAGAGACCCAGTACTTC
-	18	-	TRBV4-3	TRBJ2-3	CASSQALLGTSSTDTQYF	TGCGCCAGCAGCCAAGCCCTTCTGGGCACCTCTAGCACAGATACGCAGTATTTT
-	16	TRBD2	TRBV7-8	TRBJ2-3	CASSLEAGGLTDTQYF	TGTGCCAGCAGCTTAGAAGCGGGGGGACTCACAGATACGCAGTATTTT
few	14	TRBD1	TRBV27	TRBJ2-1	CASRTGGIYNEQFF	TGTGCCAGCAGGACAGGGGGTATCTACAATGAGCAGTTCTTC
-	13	-	TRBV6-1	TRBJ1-2	CASSDAGWYGYTF	TGTGCCAGCAGTGATGCAGGGTGGTATGGCTACACCTTC
-	15	-	TRBV4-3	TRBJ1-6	CASSQGTEYNSPLHF	TGCGCCAGCAGCCAAGGGACAGAATATAATTCACCCCTCCACTTT
few	13	-	TRBV7-3	TRBJ1-1	CASSLMGSGEAFF	TGTGCCAGCAGCTTAATGGGATCGGGGGAAGCTTTCTTT
once	13	-	TRBV9	TRBJ1-2	CASSERFFYGYTF	TGTGCCAGCAGCGAGAGATTCTTCTATGGCTACACCTTC
-	13	-	TRBV9	TRBJ1-3	CASSAFSGNTIYF	TGTGCCAGCAGCGCGTTCTCTGGAAACACCATATATTTT
-	16	-	TRBV27	TRBJ2-2	CASTLLGLLNTGELFF	TGTGCCAGCACCCTACTCGGACTGCTAAACACCGGGGAGCTGTTTTTT
few	15	-	TRBV19	TRBJ2-5	CASSGTLPSTETQYF	TGTGCCAGTAGTGGGACTCTGCCGAGCACAGAGACCCAGTACTTC
-	13	-	TRBV4-3	TRBJ2-7	CASSHRDWSEQYF	TGCGCCAGCAGCCACAGGGACTGGTCCGAGCAGTACTTC
few	14	-	TRBV7-9	TRBJ2-5	CASSGPGGGETQYF	TGTGCCAGCAGCGGCCCTGGGGGCGGAGAGACCCAGTACTTC
-	17	TRBD2	TRBV7-2	TRBJ2-3	CASSSRTSGIGADTQYF	TGTGCCAGCAGCTCCCGGACTAGCGGGATAGGGGCAGATACGCAGTATTTT
-	15	TRBD1	TRBV2	TRBJ1-6	CASSGDSSYNSPLHF	TGTGCCAGCAGTGGGGACAGCAGCTATAATTCACCCCTCCACTTT
once	17	TRBD2	TRBV5-4	TRBJ2-2	CASSSLTSGGDTGELFF	TGTGCCAGCAGCTCCCTGACTAGCGGGGGGGACACCGGGGAGCTGTTTTTT
-	15	TRBD1	TRBV6-6	TRBJ2-5	CASSRQGVQEETQYF	TGTGCCAGCAGCCGACAGGGGGTGCAGGAAGAGACCCAGTACTTC
few	14	TRBD1	TRBV11-2	TRBJ2-5	CASTDQGQGETQYF	TGTGCCAGCACCGATCAGGGACAGGGAGAGACCCAGTACTTC
-	16	-	TRBV4-3	TRBJ1-2	CASSQEENRASYGYTF	TGCGCCAGCAGCCAAGAAGAAAACAGGGCCTCCTATGGCTACACCTTC
few	16	TRBD2	TRBV7-2	TRBJ2-7	CASSLVLAGGRYEQYF	TGTGCCAGCAGCTTAGTTCTAGCGGGAGGGCGGTACGAGCAGTACTTC
few	15	-	TRBV6-1	TRBJ2-3	CASSEARGYADTQYF	TGTGCCAGCAGTGAAGCGCGTGGTTACGCAGATACGCAGTATTTT
-	15	-	TRBV6-1	TRBJ1-5	CASTQDSLDYQPQHF	TGTGCCAGCACCCAGGACAGTCTAGATTATCAGCCCCAGCATTTT
-	13	TRBD1	TRBV5-4	TRBJ1-1	CASRPTGGTEAFF	TGTGCCAGCAGACCAACAGGGGGCACTGAAGCTTTCTTT